Ten or more counts support the clone carrying this TCR beta chain. Its target is unknown. The data belong to a study of identical twins. cDNA molecules carried unique molecular identifiers, and template switching added a universal primer site. TCRdb passed the 5' RACE reads through MiXCR, listing each CDR3 protein once. The sample lists hundreds of thousands of distinct CDR3 sequences, 7.1% seen once, with over 1.5% in the top ten. CDR3 size: 14 residues. Trimming stripped 0 bases from V and 8 bases from J, with 13 bases between. Germline V gives CDR1 MNHNS, CDR2 SASEGT. General study points: Less excess twin sharing appeared in beta out-of-frame sequences. Within cord blood, abundant beta clonotypes carried fewer insertions, but memory repertoires showed no such trend.

This sample also appeared in a second study, on yellow fever vaccine responses in identical twins.

This clonotype originated in a woman aged 18-35 years in good health. Sequenced: PBMCs. The rearrangement links TRBV6-1 to TRBJ1-1; D remains ambiguous. The CDR3 DNA is TGTGCCAGCAGTGAAGCCCCTTTGGTGGGCGAAGCTTTCTTT. Its protein is CASSEAPLVGEAFF.